The 19 T cell receptor beta chains presented below share a single source sample, sequenced in a study of cytomegalovirus exposure and HLA in healthy donors. Profiled with immunoSEQ multiplex PCR; TCRdb holds only in-frame clones, not every one. The repertoire holds fewer than 130,000 clones, with 85% to 90% as singletons. The sample comprised PBMCs. The receptors originated from a woman aged 30 to 39 in good health and CMV-seropositive.

The chain links TRBV25-1 to TRBJ2-3, with a weak D call TRBD2 (6 bases). The V gene lost 6 bases and the J gene lost 0 bases, with 7 bases spanning the gap. Germline V gene sequence: CDR1 MGHDK, CDR2 SYGVNS. The CDR3 contains 13 residues. DNA for the CDR3: TGTGCCAGCAGCGCGGGGAGCACAGATACGCAGTATTTT. This translates into CASSAGSTDTQYF.

In this sample, this clone turned up once. The J gene is TRBJ2-5, the V gene TRBV7-6; D is unclear. V lost 0 bases, J lost 5 bases, and 10 bases lay in between. Per germline, CDR1 SGHVS and CDR2 FNYEAQ. CDR3 length: 14 residues. CDR3 sequence (DNA): TGTGCCAGCAGCTTAGCACAAAGGCGGGAGACCCAGTACTTC. It is translated as CASSLAQRRETQYF.

The V and J genes are TRBV20-1 and TRBJ2-7; D unclear. The germline V gene encodes CDR1 DFQATT and CDR2 SNEGSKA (reference sequence). V gave up 3 bases and J gave up 6 bases, with 9 bases separating them. The CDR3 covers 11 residues. The CDR3 nucleotides read TGCAGTGCTAGTTCGAGTCGCGAGCAGTACTTC. Translated: CSASSSREQYF.

This clone was observed once. The rearrangement uses TRBV12-2 and TRBJ2-2; the D segment call TRBD1 is taken from the table without a DNA check. TRBV12-2 is a pseudogene. The CDR3 runs to 14 residues. The CDR3 DNA follows: TGTGCAAGTCGCCGGACAAAGGACACCGGGGAGCTGTTTTTT. Translated, it gives CASRRTKDTGELFF.

The V call is TRBV4-1, the J call TRBJ2-5, with 8 bases matching TRBD2. V was clipped by 0 bases and J by 2 bases; unmatched bases: 8. Germline V gene data show CDR1 as MGHRA and CDR2 as YSYEKL. The CDR3 consists of 17 residues. The CDR3, as DNA: TGCGCCAGCAGCCAAGATCCAGCGGGGGCCCAACAAGAGACCCAGTACTTC. Protein: CASSQDPAGAQQETQYF.

Remarks on this clone: Within the sample, other DNA sequences also encode this same CDR3. The chain recombines TRBV30 with TRBJ2-3; D gene ambiguous. The germline V gene has CDR1 GTSNPN and CDR2 SVGIG (reference sequence). The ends were cut back, 2 bases at V and 0 bases at J, with 3 bases in the middle. This CDR3 contains 12 residues. The CDR3 region is CAWSPSTDTQYF. CDR3 nucleotide sequence: TGTGCCTGGAGTCCTAGCACAGATACGCAGTATTTT.

This chain links TRBV4-3 with TRBJ2-2; TRBD2 matches at 7 bases. This CDR3 has 16 amino acids. CDR1 and CDR2 from the germline V gene are LGHNA and YSLEER. The J segment lost 4 bases and the V segment lost 0 bases, leaving 5 bases of the junction unmatched. The CDR3 nucleotides are TGCGCCAGCAGCCAAGATCCCCTAGCGGCCACCGGGGAGCTGTTTTTT. Its translation is CASSQDPLAATGELFF.

The rearrangement links TRBV6-5 to TRBJ1-1; 7 bases are shared with TRBD1. Germline V lookup: CDR1 MNHEY, CDR2 SVGAGI. This CDR3 contains 12 residues. V was pared by 10 bases and J by 6 bases, with 8 bases of the junction left unmatched. The CDR3 DNA is TGTGCCACGGAGCAGGGGGGCGCTGAAGCTTTCTTT. It translates to CATEQGGAEAFF.

The chain combines TRBV13 with TRBJ2-7, with 7 bases aligning to TRBD1. The CDR3 is 14 residues long. The germline CDR1 and CDR2 sequences are PRHDT and FYEKMQ (reference sequence). V shed 3 bases and J 4 bases; nucleotides not matched to a gene: 6. The CDR3 nucleotides read TGTGCCAGCAGCTTGCCCGGGACAGAGTACGAGCAGTACTTC. Its protein product is CASSLPGTEYEQYF.

This rearrangement joins TRBV7-9 to TRBJ1-2; 7 bases agree with TRBD1. The CDR3 consists of 15 residues. Trimming at V came to 1 base and at J to 8 bases, leaving 10 bases not matched to a gene. Germline CDR1 reads SEHNR; CDR2 reads FQNEAQ (reference sequence). The CDR3 nucleotides read TGTGCCAGCAGCTTAGGAACAGGGGCCAGGGAAGGCTACACCTTC. Translating gives CASSLGTGAREGYTF. The complete variable domain, with remaining parts taken from reference TRBV7-9 and TRBJ1-2, reads DTGVSQNPRHKITKRGQNVTFRCDPISEHNRLYWYRQTLGQGPEFLTYFQNEAQLEKSRLLSDRFSAERPKGSFSTLEIQRTEQGDSAMYLCASSLGTGAREGYTFGSGTRLTVV.

The chain uses TRBV7-2 and TRBJ1-1; TRBD1 agrees at 11 bases. V trimming: 4 bases; J trimming: 0 bases; junction bases outside the gene matches: 10. The CDR3 extends over 18 amino acids. The germline V gene has CDR1 SGHTA and CDR2 FQGNSA. CDR3 nucleotides: TGTGCCAGCAGCTACGGGACAGGGGGTTTCCTCATGAACACTGAAGCTTTCTTT. Translation: CASSYGTGGFLMNTEAFF. Drawing the rest from reference TRBV7-2 and TRBJ1-1, the complete variable domain is GAGVSQSPSNKVTEKGKDVELRCDPISGHTALYWYRQSLGQGLEFLIYFQGNSAPDKSGLPSDRFSAERTGGSVSTLTIQRTQQEDSAVYLCASSYGTGGFLMNTEAFFGQGTRLTVV.

The chain combines TRBV5-1 with TRBJ2-7, with TRBD2 identical over 14 bases. From germline, CDR1 is SGHRS and CDR2 YFSETQ. V lost 4 bases to trimming and J lost 6 bases; unmatched junction nucleotides: 6. The CDR3 contains 15 residues. Here the CDR3 reads CASSQGLAGAREQYF. In DNA, the CDR3 is TGCGCCAGCAGCCAGGGACTAGCGGGAGCTCGCGAGCAGTACTTC.

The V and J genes are TRBV15 and TRBJ2-1, with 11 bases identical to TRBD2. The ends lost 5 bases at V and 7 bases at J; junction bases unmatched: 10. This CDR3 is built from 16 residues. The V gene's germline CDR1 is LNHNV and CDR2 YYDKDF (reference sequence). The CDR3 protein is CATSGITSGGRNEQFF. The CDR3 DNA reads as TGTGCCACCAGCGGAATTACTAGCGGGGGACGTAATGAGCAGTTCTTC.

The chain carries TRBV29-1 and TRBJ1-3; D is perhaps TRBD1 (5 bases). Germline assignment: CDR1 SQVTM and CDR2 ANQGSEA. There are 15 residues in the CDR3. V lost 6 bases to trimming and J lost 0 bases, with 15 bases between them. CDR3 sequence (DNA): TGCAGCGTCCGGGGGGAGGGATTCTCTGGAAACACCATATATTTT. Residues: CSVRGEGFSGNTIYF.

CDR3 region: CAIGQGTYEQYF. DNA of the CDR3: TGTGCCATCGGACAGGGGACCTACGAGCAGTACTTC. The chain recombines TRBV5-4 with TRBJ2-7, with TRBD1 identical over 9 bases. The CDR3 covers 12 residues. The germline CDR1 and CDR2 sequences are SGHNT and YYREEE (reference sequence). Losses at the gene ends were 9 bases for V and 2 bases for J; bases not matched to a gene: 3. Variable domain in full (rest from reference TRBV5-4 and TRBJ2-7): ETGVTQSPTHLIKTRGQQVTLRCSSQSGHNTVSWYQQALGQGPQFIFQYYREEENGRGNFPPRFSGLQFPNYSSELNVNALELDDSALYLCAIGQGTYEQYFGPGTRLTVT.

The genes are TRBV7-3 and TRBJ2-5; TRBD2 matches at 7 bases. V shed 1 base and J 9 bases; nucleotides not matched to a gene: 5. CDR3 length equals 13 residues. Looked up from germline, CDR1 is SGHTA and CDR2 is FQGTGA. The CDR3 DNA sequence: TGTGCCAGCAGCTTAATCGGCGGGGGACCCCAGTACTTC. It translates to CASSLIGGGPQYF.

Here the CDR3 DNA reads TGTGCCATCAGTGAGTCGTGGGGACAGGGACAACTAAGTGAAAAACTGTTTTTT. Translated: CAISESWGQGQLSEKLFF. The chain has TRBV10-3 and TRBJ1-4; TRBD1 matches at 9 bases. The CDR3 contains 18 residues. Germline V CDR1 and CDR2: ENHRY, SYGVKD. V dropped 0 bases and J dropped 7; count of bases not matched to a gene: 12.

This rearrangement joins TRBV6-5 to TRBJ2-3; possible D gene TRBD1, 5 bases. The V and J ends lost 0 bases and 0 bases respectively, with 7 bases between them. The germline gives CDR1 MNHEY, CDR2 SVGAGI. The CDR3 is made up of 15 amino acids. CDR3 residues: CASSYSRQSTDTQYF. CDR3 in DNA: TGTGCCAGCAGTTACTCGAGACAGAGCACAGATACGCAGTATTTT.

This chain connects TRBV27 to TRBJ1-2; 8 bases are shared with TRBD1. V lost 3 bases, J lost 4 bases, and 4 bases stayed unmatched. From germline, CDR1 is MNHEY and CDR2 SMNVEV (reference sequence). CDR3 length: 14 residues. The CDR3 coding sequence is TGTGCCAGCAGTTTGAGAGGACAGGGCTATGGCTACACCTTC. As protein: CASSLRGQGYGYTF.